Each of the 7 T cell receptor beta chains below was sequenced from the same sample in a study of cytomegalovirus exposure and HLA in healthy donors. The PCR made use of 60 Vbeta and 13 Jbeta primers. The repertoire was sequenced with immunoSEQ multiplex PCR; TCRdb's copy has only in-frame clones and lacks some. The table lists some 150,000 clones, around four fifths of them singletons. Sequenced material: PBMCs. All receptors derive from a female donor in good health and CMV-seronegative.

The chain has TRBV9 and TRBJ2-3, with a possible D match to TRBD2 (6 bases). The CDR3 runs 14 residues. Germline loops: CDR1 SGDLS, CDR2 YYNGEE. V was trimmed by 3 bases and J by 3 bases, leaving 11 bases between them. In nucleotides, the CDR3 is TGTGCCAGCAGCGAGCTCGGGACTACAGATACGCAGTATTTT. Translation gives CASSELGTTDTQYF.

V gene TRBV7-9 combines with J gene TRBJ2-7; perhaps TRBD2 as D (5 bases). Between the trimmed V and J ends, which lost 5 bases and 2 bases, there was a span of 16 bases. The CDR3 totals 15 residues. Germline values: CDR1 SEHNR, CDR2 FQNEAQ (reference sequence). The CDR3 loop reads CASSTAGDTPYEQYF. In DNA, the CDR3 is TGTGCCAGCAGCACGGCGGGCGACACCCCCTACGAGCAGTACTTC.

The gene calls are TRBV19 and TRBJ1-6; TRBD1 agrees at 7 bases. This CDR3 region has 15 residues. Unmatched junction bases numbered 4, after V lost 3 bases and J lost 5 bases. Per the germline V gene, CDR1 is LNHDA and CDR2 is SQIVND (reference sequence). The CDR3 here is CASSISQGDNSPLHF. The CDR3 nucleotides read TGTGCCAGTAGTATTTCGCAGGGGGATAATTCACCCCTCCACTTT.

CDR3 region: CASSRQGSEETQYF. The CDR3 coding sequence is TGCGCCAGCAGCCGGCAGGGTTCGGAAGAGACCCAGTACTTC. The chain couples TRBV5-1 to TRBJ2-5, with a weak D call TRBD1 (5 bases). The germline CDR1 and CDR2 sequences are SGHRS and YFSETQ. V was pared by 4 bases and J by 3 bases, with 13 bases between. The CDR3 has 14 amino acids.

This sequence joins TRBV7-2 and TRBJ2-2; D gene uncertain. Trimming cost V 9 bases and J 2 bases, with 13 bases left between them. Germline-derived CDR1 and CDR2 are SGHTA and FQGNSA. The length of the CDR3 is 14 residues. This chain's CDR3 is CASAGQINTGELFF. For the CDR3, the DNA is TGTGCCAGTGCTGGGCAGATAAACACCGGGGAGCTGTTTTTT.

The V gene is TRBV5-6, the J gene TRBJ2-7; 7 bases are a match to TRBD1. After removal of 5 bases from V and 0 bases from J, the junction contained 5 bases not matched to a gene. Germline loops: CDR1 SGHDT, CDR2 YYEEEE. CDR3 length: 14 residues. The CDR3: CASSSYRGSYEQYF. CDR3 sequence (DNA): TGTGCCAGCAGTTCCTACAGGGGCTCCTACGAGCAGTACTTC.

This clone came up a few times. The V gene is TRBV5-4, the J gene TRBJ1-2; 7 bases match TRBD1. The CDR3 totals 16 residues. The germline V gene has CDR1 SGHNT and CDR2 YYREEE (reference sequence). The V and J ends lost 2 bases and 8 bases, in that order; junction bases with no gene match: 15. As DNA, the CDR3 is TGTGCCAGCAGCTTATACTTGGACAGGCCCATGGAAGGCTACACCTTC. Translating it yields CASSLYLDRPMEGYTF.